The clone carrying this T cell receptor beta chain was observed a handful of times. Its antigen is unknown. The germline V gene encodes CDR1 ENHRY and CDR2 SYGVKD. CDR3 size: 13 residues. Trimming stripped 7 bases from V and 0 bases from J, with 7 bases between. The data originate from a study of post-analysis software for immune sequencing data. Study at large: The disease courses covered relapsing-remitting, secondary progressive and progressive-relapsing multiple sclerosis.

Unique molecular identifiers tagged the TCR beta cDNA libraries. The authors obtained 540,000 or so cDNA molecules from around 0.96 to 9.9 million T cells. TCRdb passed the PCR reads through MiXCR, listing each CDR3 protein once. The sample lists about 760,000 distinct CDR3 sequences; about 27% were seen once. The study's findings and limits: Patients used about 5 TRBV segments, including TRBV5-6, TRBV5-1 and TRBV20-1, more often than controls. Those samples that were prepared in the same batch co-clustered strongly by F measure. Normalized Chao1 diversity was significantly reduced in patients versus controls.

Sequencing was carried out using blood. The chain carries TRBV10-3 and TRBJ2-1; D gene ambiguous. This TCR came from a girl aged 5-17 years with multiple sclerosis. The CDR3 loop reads CAITPSSYNEQFF. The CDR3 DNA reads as TGTGCCATCACCCCCAGCTCCTACAATGAGCAGTTCTTC.